What follows are 15 T cell receptor beta chains derived from one specimen sequenced in a study of T cell changes during pregnancy in multiple sclerosis. The assay was immunoSEQ multiplex PCR, and TCRdb's table has in-frame clones only and misses some. The sample has 100,000 to 130,000 clones; under 95% are singletons. The sample consisted of peripheral blood, taken in the third trimester of pregnancy. The receptors were sampled from a female donor in good health, enrolled as a control in a pregnancy study.

V and J are TRBV7-2 and TRBJ1-1, with 7 bases aligning to TRBD1. The CDR3 covers 15 residues. J was trimmed by 4 bases and V by 1 base; bases with no gene match: 6. CDR1 and CDR2 (germline): SGHTA, FQGNSA. Here the CDR3 DNA reads TGTGCCAGCAGCTTAGGAGGAGGGGGCTCCACTGAAGCTTTCTTT. Protein: CASSLGGGGSTEAFF.

The chain employs TRBV30 and TRBJ1-2, with D perhaps matching TRBD1 (6 bases). The CDR3 runs to 13 residues. Per germline, CDR1 GTSNPN and CDR2 SVGIG (reference sequence). Trimming removed 4 bases from V and 3 bases from J, with 12 bases in between. This chain's CDR3 is CAWTGVIDYGYTF. CDR3 nucleotide sequence: TGTGCCTGGACAGGGGTAATAGACTATGGCTACACCTTC.

V usage is TRBV7-2 and J usage is TRBJ2-1; the D gene is possibly TRBD1 (6 bases). The CDR3 has 14 residues. CDR1 and CDR2 (germline): SGHTA, FQGNSA. The V and J ends lost 5 bases and 7 bases respectively, with 15 bases between them. This CDR3 is CASSASGARNEQFF. The CDR3 DNA reads as TGTGCCAGCAGCGCGTCAGGGGCGAGGAATGAGCAGTTCTTC.

This chain uses TRBV5-4 with TRBJ2-3; no clear D. CDR1 and CDR2 (germline): SGHNT, YYREEE (reference sequence). CDR3 length: 13 amino acids. The V end was cut by 2 bases, the J end by 2 bases, with 6 bases between. The CDR3 DNA is TGTGCCAGCAGCTTAAAGCACACAGATACGCAGTATTTT. Its protein product is CASSLKHTDTQYF.

Concerning this clone itself: Relative to the germline gene, one junction end is altered; a read error may explain this. The chain carries TRBV30 and TRBJ1-2; no clear D. This CDR3 spans 10 amino acids. Germline-derived CDR1 and CDR2 are GTSNPN and SVGIG (reference sequence). The CDR3 protein is CAWSFGGVAF. CDR3 sequence (DNA): TGTGCCTGGAGTTTCGGTGGTGTCGCCTTC.

The chain carries TRBV7-8 and TRBJ1-1; no definite D call. The V end lost 2 bases, the J end lost 6 bases, and 19 bases lay between the germline ends. The V gene's germline CDR1 is SGHVS and CDR2 FQNEAQ. The CDR3 runs 16 residues. The CDR3 nucleotides are TGTGCCAGCAGCTTATTCGTCCGGCGTAGCGGCTCTGAAGCTTTCTTT. This gives the protein CASSLFVRRSGSEAFF.

This rearrangement joins TRBV19 to TRBJ2-7, with D tentatively TRBD2 (5 bases). This CDR3 is built from 12 residues. Germline CDR1 is LNHDA and CDR2 is SQIVND (reference sequence). Trimming cost V 6 bases and J 3 bases, with 9 bases left between them. CDR3: CASSSDYYEQYF. The CDR3 DNA sequence: TGTGCCAGTAGCTCCGACTACTACGAGCAGTACTTC.

The chain joins TRBV7-2 to TRBJ2-5, with 7 bases fitting TRBD1. The CDR3 has 14 amino acids. Germline trimming cut 3 bases from V and 3 bases from J; bases unmatched to any gene: 4. Germline CDR1 SGHTA, CDR2 FQGNSA. The CDR3 DNA reads TGTGCCAGCAGCTTCTTACAGGGGAAAGAGACCCAGTACTTC. Protein sequence: CASSFLQGKETQYF.

The chain couples TRBV5-6 to TRBJ2-7; TRBD1 matches at 7 bases. Germline V lookup: CDR1 SGHDT, CDR2 YYEEEE. Trimming at V came to 5 bases and at J to 2 bases, leaving 4 bases not matched to a gene. This CDR3 comprises 13 residues. As DNA, the CDR3 is TGTGCCAGCAGTTATGACAGGGCCTACGAGCAGTACTTC. It yields the protein CASSYDRAYEQYF. Complete variable domain (other parts from reference TRBV5-6 and TRBJ2-7): DAGVTQSPTHLIKTRGQQVTLRCSPKSGHDTVSWYQQALGQGPQFIFQYYEEEERQRGNFPDRFSGHQFPNYSSELNVNALLLGDSALYLCASSYDRAYEQYFGPGTRLTVT.

This sequence joins TRBV27 and TRBJ2-2; TRBD1 matches 9 bases. Germline loops: CDR1 MNHEY, CDR2 SMNVEV (reference sequence). CDR3 length: 18 residues. Germline trimming cut 10 bases from V and 0 bases from J; bases unmatched to any gene: 15. The DNA of the CDR3 is TGTGCCACTACCGGGACAGGGAGGAACAATACGAACACCGGGGAGCTGTTTTTT. This encodes CATTGTGRNNTNTGELFF.

The chain links TRBV5-6 to TRBJ2-3; 11 nucleotides align to TRBD2. V lost 4 bases to trimming and J lost 2 bases; unmatched junction nucleotides: 9. Germline-derived CDR1 and CDR2 are SGHDT and YYEEEE. The CDR3 spans 17 residues. CDR3 nucleotides: TGTGCCAGCAGCCCCCTCCTAGCGGGGGGTCCCACAGATACGCAGTATTTT. As protein: CASSPLLAGGPTDTQYF.

The V call is TRBV25-1, the J call TRBJ1-2; 9 nucleotides match TRBD1. Germline CDR1 MGHDK, CDR2 SYGVNS. This CDR3 region has 16 residues. J lost 1 base, V lost 3 bases, and 6 bases had no gene match. CDR3 in amino acids: CASSDTRQGDNYGYTF. The CDR3 bases are TGTGCCAGCAGTGATACTCGACAGGGGGATAACTATGGCTACACCTTC.

The rearrangement joins TRBV6-5 to TRBJ2-7; 9 bases fit TRBD1. The CDR3 totals 15 residues. Trimming removed 2 bases from V and 3 bases from J; junction bases left unmatched: 5. The germline V gene encodes CDR1 MNHEY and CDR2 SVGAGI. The CDR3, as DNA: TGTGCCAGCAGTTACGACCGGGACAGGGTCTACGAGCAGTACTTC. Translation: CASSYDRDRVYEQYF.

The chain recombines TRBV19 with TRBJ2-2, with D unclear. The V gene's germline CDR1 is LNHDA and CDR2 SQIVND (reference sequence). Between the trimmed V and J ends, which lost 3 bases and 8 bases, there was a span of 4 bases. The CDR3 has 11 residues. The CDR3 DNA is TGTGCCAGTAGTATTTATGGGGAGCTGTTTTTT. It translates to CASSIYGELFF.

This clone was recorded only once. This sequence joins TRBV27 and TRBJ1-3, with a possible D match to TRBD1 (5 bases). CDR3 length: 14 amino acids. Germline loops: CDR1 MNHEY, CDR2 SMNVEV (reference sequence). Trimming shortened V by 6 bases and J by 4 bases, and 13 bases separated the two germline ends. CDR3 protein: CASSTGGEGNTIYF. CDR3 nucleotides: TGTGCCAGCAGCACAGGAGGGGAGGGAAACACCATATATTTT.